Sequencing of this T cell receptor (beta chain) was carried out in a study of T cells in women clearing cervical HPV infection. The overall study: Only a few women had HLA typing results available.

TCRdb's table, derived via immunoSEQ multiplex PCR, lists solely in-frame clones and lacks some. Its clone listing holds under 50,000 clones. Notes on this clone: The read ends 3 residues shy of where the CDR3 ends; the end is completed using the germline J gene.

The CDR3 has 14 residues. Germline assignment: CDR1 SGHDN and CDR2 FVKESK. This chain links TRBV14 with TRBJ1-4, with D unclear. The sequenced sample was blood buffy coat. The sequence derives from a woman aged 18 to 75 with a cervical HPV16 infection that either progressed to CIN3+ or cleared (not recorded which). The part of the CDR3 DNA that was read is TGTGCCAGCAGCCCGGCAGGCAGGAGGCAACCA. This translates into CASSPAGRRQP. The whole CDR3 region reads CASSPAGRRQPLFF.